This TCR beta chain was profiled in a study of a mutant IDH1 vaccine in newly diagnosed glioma. Study information: Previous care, which was radiotherapy, temozolomide, or both, most often involved both. Week 35 brought visit V12, which was followed by visit V13 at week 47. Overall study findings and caveats: Pseudoprogression appeared unlinked to shifts in leading peripheral T cell clonotypes.

TCRdb keeps only in-frame clones here, not all; method: immunoSEQ multiplex PCR. This sample yields some 30,000 clones, of which under 85% are seen a single time; about 9.3% belongs to the top ten. As to time point: week 35, safety follow-up. Vaccination comprised doses that each held 300 ug of mutant IDH1 20-mer peptide, plus topical imiquimod. Patients received eight vaccinations in weeks 1, 3, 5, 7, 11, 15, 19, 23. On this clone itself: Its antigen is unknown.

V lost 2 bases to trimming and J lost 4 bases, with 5 bases between them. From germline, CDR1 is ENHRY and CDR2 SYGVKD. The CDR3 is 12 amino acids. This clonotype originated in a woman between 25 and 40 years old with glioma. Some clones in this sample may be carry-over from other donors' samples. The chain has TRBV10-3 and TRBJ1-2, with a weak D call TRBD1 (5 bases). The material sequenced was PBMCs, taken from a glioma patient whose treatment included an IDH1 peptide vaccine. The CDR3 reads CAISERGYGYTF. The CDR3 DNA is TGTGCCATCAGTGAGAGGGGCTATGGCTACACCTTC.